This T cell receptor (beta chain) comes out of a study of neurological immune-mediated disorders. This clonotype occurred many times. Its antigen is undetermined. Findings of the study overall: CDR3 amino acid sequences found in expanded clones were never shared across subjects, suggesting private repertoires in all groups.

A total of 2 million PBMCs stored at -80 degrees C provided the unsorted libraries. Germline CDR1 is SGHRS and CDR2 is YFSETQ. The germline V and J ends were trimmed by 9 bases and 1 base, with 11 bases remaining between them. CDR3 length equals 14 residues. The cDNA came from 5'RACE, which used 10-nucleotide random UMIs. Each sequencing run yielded over 160 million TCR-beta sequences from 15-18 subjects. Each CDR3 protein gets one entry after TCRdb re-called the 5' RACE reads with MiXCR. Among approximately 82,000 distinct CDR3 sequences listed, around an eighth were seen once. Sequencing was performed on PBMCs. V gene TRBV5-1 combines with J gene TRBJ2-6; D not certain. The sequence came from a woman aged 50 to 65 in good health. Here the CDR3 reads CATAPGSGANVLTF. The CDR3 DNA reads TGCGCCACCGCCCCCGGATCTGGGGCCAACGTCCTGACTTTC. The full variable domain, its missing parts supplied by reference TRBV5-1 and TRBJ2-6, is KAGVTQTPRYLIKTRGQQVTLSCSPISGHRSVSWYQQTPGQGLQFLFEYFSETQRNKGNFPGRFSGRQFSNSRSEMNVSTLELGDSALYLCATAPGSGANVLTFGAGSRLTVL.